This T cell receptor beta chain derives from a study of early T cells in non-severe SARS-CoV-2 infection. The wider study: Bulk RNA taken from unsorted whole blood was sequenced, leaving chains unpaired. The study's findings and limits: A preference for anti-spike CD8 responses marked VDJdb matching, which missed private and CD4 specificities.

This clonotype was seen many times. Its antigen is not identified. V shed 4 bases and J 4 bases; nucleotides not matched to a gene: 4. Germline CDR1 and CDR2: MRHNA and SNTAGT. This CDR3 is 14 amino acids long. In the library, individual cDNA molecules carried attached unique molecular identifiers. TCRdb reanalysed the 5' RACE reads using MiXCR and keeps one entry per CDR3 protein. The table lists about 49,000 distinct CDR3 sequences, roughly 4% of them singletons. This clonotype originated in an adult who was a healthcare worker with PCR-confirmed SARS-CoV-2 infection or an uninfected control (not recorded which). This rearrangement joins TRBV6-4 to TRBJ2-1; 7 nucleotides line up with TRBD2. Sequenced sample: whole blood. The DNA for the CDR3 is TGTGCCAGCAGTGCGGGAGGTTTATACAATGAGCAGTTCTTC. Translated, it gives CASSAGGLYNEQFF.